This T cell receptor beta chain appears in the sequencing data of a study of T cells after yellow fever vaccination. Turning to the study itself: SMART-Seq v4 Ultra Low Input prepared libraries from low-cell fractions.

With 5 bases removed from V and 4 bases from J, the gap between germline ends came to 15 bases. Looked up from germline, CDR1 is MNHNS and CDR2 is SASEGT. This CDR3 contains 16 residues. Each CDR3 protein is one row after TCRdb ran MiXCR on the 5' RACE reads. In the table there are a few hundred thousand distinct CDR3 sequences, about a sixth of which are singletons. This clonotype came up a few times. Its matching antigen is unknown. General observations from the study: Few clonotypes appeared in both CD4 and CD8 compartments. Weaker, the secondary response had a peak occurring faster, on day 5 versus 15.

Sequenced here: PBMCs, sampled 4 to 6 days after the first yellow fever vaccination. The receptor's source is a man aged 18 to 35 who received the YFV17D yellow fever vaccine. The rearrangement uses TRBV6-1 and TRBJ2-6; D possibly uses TRBD1 or TRBD2 (5 bases each). The CDR3 here is CASSPPAGSGANVLTF. The CDR3 nucleotides read TGTGCCAGCAGTCCCCCGGCAGGGAGCGGGGCCAACGTCCTGACTTTC.